The next 10 T cell receptor beta chains were all read from a single sample in a study of identifying expanded T cells in peripheral blood. The assay was immunoSEQ multiplex PCR, and TCRdb's table has in-frame clones only and misses some. This sample has about 91,000 clones, with about 88% found just once. The sequencing sample was made of blood. These receptors came from a person between 18 and 75 years old in good health.

The chain links TRBV19 to TRBJ1-2, with TRBD1 matching over 10 bases. V lost 3 bases to trimming and J lost 7 bases; unmatched junction nucleotides: 5. The CDR3 runs to 14 residues. CDR1 LNHDA and CDR2 SQIVND come from the germline V gene (reference sequence). The CDR3 bases are TGTGCCAGTAGTATCAGACAGGGGGCGGCTGGCTACACCTTC. Residues: CASSIRQGAAGYTF. The full variable domain, completed using reference TRBV19 and TRBJ1-2, is DGGITQSPKYLFRKEGQNVTLSCEQNLNHDAMYWYRQDPGQGLRLIYYSQIVNDFQKGDIAEGYSVSREKKESFPLTVTSAQKNPTAFYLCASSIRQGAAGYTFGSGTRLTVV.

The V and J genes are TRBV4-3 and TRBJ1-1, with TRBD1 matching 7 bases. The CDR3 length is 17 residues. With 0 bases clipped from V and 4 bases from J, the junction kept 11 bases outside the gene matches. The V gene's germline CDR1 is LGHNA and CDR2 YSLEER. The CDR3 reads CASSQDPAGGEGTEAFF. CDR3 nucleotide sequence: TGCGCCAGCAGCCAAGATCCGGCAGGGGGAGAAGGCACTGAAGCTTTCTTT.

V usage is TRBV19 and J usage is TRBJ2-2; TRBD1 might be the D (6 bases). Germline V gene data show CDR1 as LNHDA and CDR2 as SQIVND (reference sequence). The CDR3 length is 13 residues. Trimming took 5 bases from V and 6 from J, leaving 10 bases between them. The CDR3 spells CASSQQGSGELFF. CDR3 nucleotides: TGTGCCAGTAGTCAACAGGGATCCGGGGAGCTGTTTTTT.

V usage is TRBV28 and J usage is TRBJ2-2; 9 positions match TRBD2. The CDR3 runs to 15 residues. With V trimmed by 2 bases and J by 5 bases, 3 bases remained unmatched. In germline, CDR1 is MDHEN, CDR2 SYDVKM. CDR3 in DNA: TGTGCCAGCAGTTTAGTAGCGGGGGCGACCGGGGAGCTGTTTTTT. Translating it yields CASSLVAGATGELFF.

The rearrangement joins TRBV5-6 to TRBJ2-7; the D gene is possibly TRBD1 (6 bases). Germline lookup yields CDR1 SGHDT and CDR2 YYEEEE. This CDR3 spans 14 amino acids. V was shortened by 4 bases and J by 1 base, with 12 bases between the two germline ends. The CDR3 reads CASSPRGMSYEQYF. DNA of the CDR3: TGTGCCAGCAGCCCCAGGGGTATGTCCTACGAGCAGTACTTC.

This clone was counted a few times. V is TRBV7-9 and J is TRBJ2-7; D is ambiguous. Germline V gene lookup returns CDR1 SEHNR and CDR2 FQNEAQ (reference sequence). V dropped 6 bases and J dropped 2 bases, with 11 bases sitting between them. The CDR3 covers 13 residues. CDR3 nucleotide sequence: TGTGCCAGCAGTCCGACGGTTACCTACGAGCAGTACTTC. It translates to CASSPTVTYEQYF.

The chain joins TRBV28 to TRBJ1-5, with D unresolved. CDR3 size: 14 residues. Trimming cost V 2 bases and J 4 bases, with 9 bases left between them. Germline V CDR1 and CDR2: MDHEN, SYDVKM. The CDR3 reads CASSLLGSNQPQHF. CDR3 bases: TGTGCCAGCAGTTTACTTGGCTCTAATCAGCCCCAGCATTTT.

V usage is TRBV9 and J usage is TRBJ1-2; TRBD1 might be the D (5 bases). Germline V gene data show CDR1 as SGDLS and CDR2 as YYNGEE. V lost 4 bases, J lost 6 bases, and 13 bases lay in between. The CDR3 has 13 residues. CDR3 in amino acids: CASSQGRADGYTF. In DNA, the CDR3 is TGTGCCAGCAGCCAGGGACGGGCGGATGGCTACACCTTC. The full variable domain, rest sourced from reference TRBV9 and TRBJ1-2, is DSGVTQTPKHLITATGQRVTLRCSPRSGDLSVYWYQQSLDQGLQFLIQYYNGEERAKGNILERFSAQQFPDLHSELNLSSLELGDSALYFCASSQGRADGYTFGSGTRLTVV.

The chain employs TRBV6-1 and TRBJ2-2; TRBD2 agrees at 8 bases. V lost 7 bases, J lost 6 bases, and 10 bases stayed unmatched. The germline V gene encodes CDR1 MNHNS and CDR2 SASEGT. The CDR3 consists of 15 residues. The CDR3 region is CASTERGPFAGELFF. In DNA form, the CDR3 reads TGTGCCAGCACCGAGCGGGGGCCCTTCGCCGGGGAGCTGTTTTTT.

V and J are TRBV7-2 and TRBJ2-7; 7 nucleotides align to TRBD2. The CDR3 extends over 12 amino acids. The V segment lost 5 bases and the J segment 6 bases; nucleotides outside the gene matches: 4. Germline V gene sequence: CDR1 SGHTA, CDR2 FQGNSA. CDR3 nucleotides: TGTGCCAGCAGCCCCCGACTAGCCGAGCAGTACTTC. This encodes CASSPRLAEQYF.